One and the same sample provided the 2 T cell receptor beta chains below, sequenced in a study of OX40 agonist ivuxolimab in advanced cancers. Some clones are missing from TCRdb's copy, which holds only in-frame ones; the method was immunoSEQ multiplex PCR. The sample holds fewer than 60,000 clones, about 85% seen once. Sequenced here: CD4+ or CD8+ T cells sorted from blood, sampled in a trial of the OX40 agonist ivuxolimab. The receptor set was obtained from an adult with an advanced solid tumor such as melanoma, head and neck, liver or kidney cancer.

This chain links TRBV6-1 with TRBJ1-5; no firm D call. Trimming shortened V by 1 base and J by 5 bases, and 9 bases separated the two germline ends. This CDR3 has 14 amino acids. Germline CDR1 MNHNS, CDR2 SASEGT. The CDR3: CASSEDRADQPQHF. The CDR3 nucleotides are TGTGCCAGCAGTGAAGACCGGGCAGATCAGCCCCAGCATTTT.

The chain couples TRBV4-1 to TRBJ2-1; either TRBD1 or TRBD2 may supply D (5 bases each). This CDR3 has 14 amino acids. Germline loops: CDR1 MGHRA, CDR2 YSYEKL. Trimming removed 1 base from V and 5 bases from J, with 9 bases in between. CDR3 region: CASSQVRGNNEQFF. The DNA of the CDR3 is TGCGCCAGCAGCCAAGTACGGGGCAACAATGAGCAGTTCTTC.